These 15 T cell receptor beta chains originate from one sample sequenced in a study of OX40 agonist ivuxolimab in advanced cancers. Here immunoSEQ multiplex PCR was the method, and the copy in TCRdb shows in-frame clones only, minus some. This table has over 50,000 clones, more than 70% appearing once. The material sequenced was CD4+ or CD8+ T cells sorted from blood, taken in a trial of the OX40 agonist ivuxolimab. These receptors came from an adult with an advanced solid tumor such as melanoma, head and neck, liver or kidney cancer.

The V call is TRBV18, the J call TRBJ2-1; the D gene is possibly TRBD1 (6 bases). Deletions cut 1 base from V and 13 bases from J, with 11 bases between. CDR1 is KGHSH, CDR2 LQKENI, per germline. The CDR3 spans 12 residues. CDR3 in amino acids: CASSPQGQGQFF. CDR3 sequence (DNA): TGTGCCAGCTCACCACAGGGACAAGGTCAGTTCTTC.

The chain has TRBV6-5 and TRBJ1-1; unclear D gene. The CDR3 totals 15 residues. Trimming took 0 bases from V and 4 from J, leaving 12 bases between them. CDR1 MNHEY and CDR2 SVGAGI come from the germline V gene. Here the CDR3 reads CASSYSSGGVTEAFF. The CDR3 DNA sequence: TGTGCCAGCAGTTACTCCTCGGGAGGCGTCACTGAAGCTTTCTTT.

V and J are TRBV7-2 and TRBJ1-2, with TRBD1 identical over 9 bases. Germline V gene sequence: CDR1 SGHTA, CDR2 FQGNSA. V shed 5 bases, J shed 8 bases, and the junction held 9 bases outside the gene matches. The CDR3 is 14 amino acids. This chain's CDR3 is CASSPPGTGIGYTF. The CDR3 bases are TGTGCCAGCAGCCCCCCCGGGACAGGGATAGGCTACACCTTC.

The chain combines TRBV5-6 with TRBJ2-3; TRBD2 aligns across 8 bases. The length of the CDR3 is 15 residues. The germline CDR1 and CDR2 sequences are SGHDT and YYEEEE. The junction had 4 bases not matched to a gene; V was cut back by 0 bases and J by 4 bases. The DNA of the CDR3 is TGTGCCAGCAGCTTGGTTCTAGCGGGCGCAGATACGCAGTATTTT. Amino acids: CASSLVLAGADTQYF.

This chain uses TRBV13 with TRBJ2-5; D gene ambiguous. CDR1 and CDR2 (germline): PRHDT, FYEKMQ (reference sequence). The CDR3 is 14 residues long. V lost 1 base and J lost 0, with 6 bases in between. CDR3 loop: CASSLVTDQETQYF. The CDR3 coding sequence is TGTGCCAGCAGCTTAGTCACGGACCAAGAGACCCAGTACTTC.

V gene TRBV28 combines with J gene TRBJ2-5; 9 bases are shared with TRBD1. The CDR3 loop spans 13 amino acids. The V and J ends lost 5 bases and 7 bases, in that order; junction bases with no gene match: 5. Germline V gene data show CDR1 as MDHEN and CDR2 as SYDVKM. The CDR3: CASSPDRGATQYF. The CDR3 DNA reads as TGTGCCAGCAGTCCGGACAGGGGTGCGACCCAGTACTTC.

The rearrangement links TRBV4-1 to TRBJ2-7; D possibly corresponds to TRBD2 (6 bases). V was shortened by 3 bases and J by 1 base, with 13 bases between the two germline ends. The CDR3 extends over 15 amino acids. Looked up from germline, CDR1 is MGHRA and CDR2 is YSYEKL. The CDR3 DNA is TGCGCCAGCAGCCACCCGTTTGCGGGGTCCTACGAGCAGTACTTC. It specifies CASSHPFAGSYEQYF.

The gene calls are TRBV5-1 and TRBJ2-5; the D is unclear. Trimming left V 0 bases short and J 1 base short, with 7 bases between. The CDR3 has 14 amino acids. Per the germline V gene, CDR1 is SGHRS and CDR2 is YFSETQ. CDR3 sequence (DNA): TGCGCCAGCAGCTTGGTTTCCAGCCAAGAGACCCAGTACTTC. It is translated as CASSLVSSQETQYF.

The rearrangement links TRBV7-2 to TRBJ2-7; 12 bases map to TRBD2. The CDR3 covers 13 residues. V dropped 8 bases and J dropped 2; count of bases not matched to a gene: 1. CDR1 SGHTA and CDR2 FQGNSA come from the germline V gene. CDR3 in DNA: TGTGCCAGCGGACTAGCGGGAACCTACGAGCAGTACTTC. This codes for CASGLAGTYEQYF.

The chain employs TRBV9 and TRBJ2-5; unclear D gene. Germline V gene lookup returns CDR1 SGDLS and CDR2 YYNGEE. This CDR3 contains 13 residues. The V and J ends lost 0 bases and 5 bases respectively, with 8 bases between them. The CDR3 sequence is CASSVDVGETQYF. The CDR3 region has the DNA TGTGCCAGCAGCGTAGATGTGGGTGAGACCCAGTACTTC. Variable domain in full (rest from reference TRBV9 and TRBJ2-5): DSGVTQTPKHLITATGQRVTLRCSPRSGDLSVYWYQQSLDQGLQFLIQYYNGEERAKGNILERFSAQQFPDLHSELNLSSLELGDSALYFCASSVDVGETQYFGPGTRLLVL.

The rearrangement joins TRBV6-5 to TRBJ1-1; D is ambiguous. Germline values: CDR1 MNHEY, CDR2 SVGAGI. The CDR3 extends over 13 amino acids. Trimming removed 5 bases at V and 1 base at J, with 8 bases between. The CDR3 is CASSEQRNTEAFF. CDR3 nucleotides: TGTGCCAGCAGTGAACAACGGAACACTGAAGCTTTCTTT.

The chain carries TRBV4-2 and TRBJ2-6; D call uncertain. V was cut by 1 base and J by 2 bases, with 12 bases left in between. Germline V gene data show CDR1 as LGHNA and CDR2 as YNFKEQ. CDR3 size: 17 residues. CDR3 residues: CASSQGGRSTGANVLTF. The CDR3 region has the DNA TGTGCCAGCAGCCAAGGTGGAAGGAGCACTGGGGCCAACGTCCTGACTTTC.

This CDR3 reads CASSASGSRETQYF. The CDR3 DNA reads as TGCGCCAGCAGTGCGAGCGGGAGCAGGGAGACCCAGTACTTC. The chain joins TRBV10-1 to TRBJ2-5, with TRBD2 matching 8 bases. Germline V gene sequence: CDR1 WNHNN, CDR2 SYGVQD (reference sequence). This CDR3 spans 14 amino acids. Trimming removed 4 bases from V and 5 bases from J; junction bases left unmatched: 6.

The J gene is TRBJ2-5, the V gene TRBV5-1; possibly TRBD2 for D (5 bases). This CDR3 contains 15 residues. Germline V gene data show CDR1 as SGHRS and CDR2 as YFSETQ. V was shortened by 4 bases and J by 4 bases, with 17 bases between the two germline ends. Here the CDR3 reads CASSRQVESGETQYF. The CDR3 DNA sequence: TGCGCCAGCAGCCGTCAAGTGGAGAGCGGAGAGACCCAGTACTTC.

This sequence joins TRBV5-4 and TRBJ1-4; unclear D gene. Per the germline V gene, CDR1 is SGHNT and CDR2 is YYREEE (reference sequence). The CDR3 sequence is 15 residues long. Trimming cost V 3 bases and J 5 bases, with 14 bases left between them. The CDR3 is CASSSVTGKNEKLFF. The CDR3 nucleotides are TGTGCCAGCAGCTCGGTCACCGGGAAAAATGAAAAACTGTTTTTT.